Listed below are T cell receptor beta chains from one sample, sequenced in a study of cytomegalovirus exposure and HLA in healthy donors. Clones were read by immunoSEQ multiplex PCR, and TCRdb kept only the in-frame ones, dropping some. The repertoire holds 100,000 to 150,000 clones, 80% seen once, with 1% in the top ten. The sample consisted of PBMCs. Receptors originate from a man in his forties in good health and CMV-seronegative. The CDR3 runs from the conserved cysteine through the conserved F or W. The D gene is left open where the match is weak. Rows give clone size only sometimes, using once, few, many, or a class for an expanded clone.

CDR3: CASSRQENTEAFF; DNA: TGTGCCAGCAGCCGACAGGAGAACACTGAAGCTTTCTTT; D: NA; size: NA; J: TRBJ1-1; V: TRBV7-9
CDR3: CACAGDFYNEQFF; DNA: TGTGCCTGCGCAGGGGATTTTTACAATGAGCAGTTCTTC; D: NA; size: once; J: TRBJ2-1; V: TRBV30
CDR3: CASRTSGSSPSYEQYF; DNA: TGTGCCAGCAGGACCTCGGGGAGCTCCCCAAGCTACGAGCAGTACTTC; D: NA; size: NA; J: TRBJ2-7; V: TRBV28
CDR3: CASSPPNRDRVVEKLFF; DNA: TGTGCCAGCTCACCACCTAACCGGGACAGGGTTGTTGAAAAACTGTTTTTT; D: TRBD1; size: NA; J: TRBJ1-4; V: TRBV18
CDR3: CAIRYNTETGELFF; DNA: TGTGCCATCAGGTATAACACAGAAACCGGGGAGCTGTTTTTT; D: NA; size: NA; J: TRBJ2-2; V: TRBV10-3
CDR3: CASSRRDTSYEQYF; DNA: TGTGCCAGCAGTCGACGGGACACCTCCTACGAGCAGTACTTC; D: NA; size: NA; J: TRBJ2-7; V: TRBV27
CDR3: CASSYPTGESYEQYF; DNA: TGTGCCAGCAGTTACCCGACAGGGGAGAGCTACGAGCAGTACTTC; D: TRBD1; size: NA; J: TRBJ2-7; V: TRBV6-5
CDR3: CASSPPGVAGVDEQFF; DNA: TGTGCCAGCAGCCCCCCGGGGGTAGCGGGAGTTGATGAGCAGTTCTTC; D: TRBD2; size: NA; J: TRBJ2-1; V: TRBV7-3
CDR3: CASRDGQGSAYGYTF; DNA: TGTGCCAGCAGAGACGGACAGGGGTCTGCCTATGGCTACACCTTC; D: TRBD1; size: NA; J: TRBJ1-2; V: TRBV11-2
CDR3: CASSKGGWQPQHF; DNA: TGTGCCAGTAGTAAAGGGGGTTGGCAGCCCCAGCATTTT; D: NA; size: NA; J: TRBJ1-5; V: TRBV19
CDR3: CASGLGSTEAFF; DNA: TGTGCTAGTGGTTTGGGCAGCACTGAAGCTTTCTTT; D: NA; size: few; J: TRBJ1-1; V: TRBV12-5
CDR3: CAISESRGRAVEQFF; DNA: TGTGCCATCAGTGAGTCTCGCGGGAGGGCCGTAGAGCAGTTCTTC; D: TRBD2; size: NA; J: TRBJ2-1; V: TRBV10-3
CDR3: CSAGGGNQPQHF; DNA: TGCAGCGCTGGGGGGGGAAATCAGCCCCAGCATTTT; D: NA; size: NA; J: TRBJ1-5; V: TRBV29-1
CDR3: CASSVGRGGGTNEKLFF; DNA: TGTGCCAGCAGCGTAGGACGGGGTGGAGGAACTAATGAAAAACTGTTTTTT; D: NA; size: NA; J: TRBJ1-4; V: TRBV9
CDR3: CASSFQGTGELFF; DNA: TGTGCCAGCAGCTTTCAGGGCACCGGGGAGCTGTTTTTT; D: NA; size: few; J: TRBJ2-2; V: TRBV7-3